Presented here are 13 T cell receptor beta chains from one specimen sequenced in a study of early T cells in non-severe SARS-CoV-2 infection. TCRdb called the 5' RACE reads again in MiXCR, with one record for every CDR3 protein. The sample gives 75,000 to 95,000 distinct CDR3 sequences, approximately 15% of which show up once; about 5% is in the top ten. The source was whole blood, collected at baseline. These receptor sequences come from an adult who was a healthcare worker with PCR-confirmed SARS-CoV-2 infection or an uninfected control (not recorded which).

This chain connects TRBV12-3 or TRBV12-4 to TRBJ2-4; possibly TRBD2 for D (5 bases). This CDR3 contains 14 residues. The V gene lost 8 bases and the J gene lost 0 bases, with 11 bases spanning the gap. The CDR3: CASGPDLAKNIQYF. In nucleotides, the CDR3 is TGTGCCAGCGGCCCGGACTTAGCCAAAAACATTCAGTACTTC.

The rearrangement links TRBV10-1 to TRBJ2-5; 9 positions match TRBD1. The CDR3 spans 13 residues. Germline-derived CDR1 and CDR2 are WNHNN and SYGVQD (reference sequence). Losses at the gene ends were 2 bases for V and 5 bases for J; bases not matched to a gene: 0. The CDR3 region is CASSETGGETQYF. CDR3 in DNA: TGCGCCAGCAGTGAGACAGGGGGCGAGACCCAGTACTTC.

The V gene is TRBV6-5, the J gene TRBJ2-5, with D uncertain. V lost 2 bases and J lost 4, with 11 bases in between. This CDR3 has 14 amino acids. CDR1 MNHEY and CDR2 SVGAGI come from the germline V gene. CDR3 bases: TGTGCCAGCAGTTACCGTTCGAGCCTAGAGACCCAGTACTTC. Protein product: CASSYRSSLETQYF.

This clonotype was observed a single time. V usage is TRBV24-1 and J usage is TRBJ2-5; tentative D call: TRBD1 (6 bases). CDR1 is KGHDR and CDR2 is SFDVKD in the germline V gene. V gave up 4 bases and J gave up 5 bases, with 13 bases separating them. The CDR3 consists of 14 residues. As DNA, the CDR3 is TGTGCCACCAGTGAGAGGGACACCCTGGAGACCCAGTACTTC. Translating gives CATSERDTLETQYF.

This clonotype was seen a few times. The chain carries TRBV27 and TRBJ2-1, with D unclear. Deletions cut 4 bases from V and 4 bases from J, with 11 bases between. The germline V gene has CDR1 MNHEY and CDR2 SMNVEV (reference sequence). There are 14 residues in the CDR3. CDR3 sequence (DNA): TGTGCCAGCAGTTCCTGGGGTATTTACAATGAGCAGTTCTTC. It codes for CASSSWGIYNEQFF.

J is TRBJ1-2 and V is TRBV28; D is perhaps TRBD1 (5 bases). V was pared by 7 bases and J by 8 bases, with 14 bases between. The CDR3 contains 12 residues. Germline V gene data show CDR1 as MDHEN and CDR2 as SYDVKM. CDR3 sequence (DNA): TGTGCCAGCATCCTGGAGGGGCAGGGCTACACCTTC. Translating gives CASILEGQGYTF.

The V and J genes are TRBV12-3 or TRBV12-4 and TRBJ1-2; TRBD1 is a possible D gene (6 bases). The V gene lost 10 bases and the J gene lost 5 bases, with 32 bases spanning the gap. This CDR3 has 18 residues. CDR3 loop: CATYRSTWGLLEGYGYTF. Written as DNA, the CDR3 is TGTGCCACCTACCGATCGACCTGGGGGCTCTTGGAGGGGTATGGCTACACCTTC.

This clonotype was counted a few times. This chain links TRBV21-1 with TRBJ2-5. TRBV21-1 is an annotated pseudogene. The CDR3 consists of 13 residues. The CDR3 sequence: CASSTPGKETQYF. CDR3 bases: TGTGCCAGCAGCACTCCAGGAAAAGAGACCCAGTACTTC.

The chain employs TRBV7-2 and TRBJ2-3; D is unresolved. This CDR3 region has 14 residues. Between the trimmed V and J ends, which lost 5 bases and 6 bases, there was a span of 15 bases. The germline gives CDR1 SGHTA, CDR2 FQGNSA. CDR3 sequence (DNA): TGTGCCAGCAGCAATCAATCCGGGTGGGATACGCAGTATTTT. Encoded protein: CASSNQSGWDTQYF.

This clonotype was detected a few times. The chain joins TRBV12-3 or TRBV12-4 to TRBJ2-7, with TRBD2 matching over 7 bases. V was clipped by 1 base and J by 3 bases; unmatched bases: 9. This CDR3 has 16 amino acids. In DNA form, the CDR3 reads TGTGCCAGCAGTTTAGTCGAGCGGGGAGAGAACTACGAGCAGTACTTC. Translation: CASSLVERGENYEQYF.

This sequence joins TRBV12-3 or TRBV12-4 and TRBJ2-4, with D perhaps being TRBD1 or TRBD2 (5 bases each). The CDR3 sequence is 14 residues long. The V end lost 3 bases, the J end lost 1 base, and 7 bases lay between the germline ends. The CDR3 bases are TGTGCCAGCAGTTTTTGGGGGGCCAAAAACATTCAGTACTTC. Translation gives CASSFWGAKNIQYF.

V usage is TRBV6-1 and J usage is TRBJ1-5; tentatively, D is TRBD1 (5 bases). Trimming stripped 7 bases from V and 2 bases from J, with 12 bases between. The germline gives CDR1 MNHNS, CDR2 SASEGT. This CDR3 comprises 14 residues. This CDR3 is CASIPVGRNQPQHF. The DNA of the CDR3 is TGTGCCAGCATTCCTGTGGGACGCAATCAGCCCCAGCATTTT.

This clonotype came up a few times. The chain has TRBV6-5 and TRBJ2-5; 8 nucleotides line up with TRBD2. V lost 6 bases and J lost 0; bases outside the gene matches: 12. The germline V gene has CDR1 MNHEY and CDR2 SVGAGI. The CDR3 spans 17 residues. This CDR3 reads CASSGLGLAGHQETQYF. CDR3 in DNA: TGTGCCAGCAGCGGGTTGGGATTAGCGGGACACCAAGAGACCCAGTACTTC.